These 4 T cell receptor beta chains originate from one sample sequenced in a study of a mutant IDH1 vaccine in newly diagnosed glioma. Antigens of these TCRs are unknown. TCRdb keeps only in-frame clones here, not all; method: immunoSEQ multiplex PCR. Of 75,000 to 85,000 clones in the sample, over 75% were seen once. Time point in this sample: week 5, during vaccination. It was 300 ug of mutant IDH1 20-mer peptide that made up each vaccine dose, given with topical imiquimod. Sequenced here: PBMCs, sampled from a glioma patient whose treatment included an IDH1 peptide vaccine. These receptors were taken from a woman aged 50 to 65 with glioma.

V usage is TRBV27 and J usage is TRBJ1-1; D is undetermined. V shed 3 bases and J shed 6 bases, with 11 bases lying between them. Germline V CDR1 and CDR2: MNHEY, SMNVEV (reference sequence). The CDR3 contains 13 residues. The CDR3 region has the DNA TGTGCCAGCAGTTTCGGGGTTTCCGCTGAAGCTTTCTTT. The encoded protein is CASSFGVSAEAFF.

This clone was observed once. This sequence joins TRBV5-1 and TRBJ1-4, with 9 bases that match TRBD1. The length of the CDR3 is 14 residues. Germline V gene data show CDR1 as SGHRS and CDR2 as YFSETQ. Trimming at V came to 5 bases and at J to 5 bases, leaving 4 bases not matched to a gene. The CDR3 coding sequence is TGCGCCAGCAGGCCCGGGACAGGGAATGAAAAACTGTTTTTT. Encoded protein: CASRPGTGNEKLFF. Filled out from reference TRBV5-1 and TRBJ1-4, the complete variable domain reads KAGVTQTPRYLIKTRGQQVTLSCSPISGHRSVSWYQQTPGQGLQFLFEYFSETQRNKGNFPGRFSGRQFSNSRSEMNVSTLELGDSALYLCASRPGTGNEKLFFGSGTQLSVL.

The sample holds one count of this clone. The J gene is TRBJ1-4, the V gene TRBV27; D is ambiguous. The V and J ends lost 5 bases and 7 bases respectively, with 8 bases between them. CDR1 MNHEY and CDR2 SMNVEV come from the germline V gene (reference sequence). The CDR3 sequence is 12 residues long. CDR3 amino acids: CASSRLGEKLFF. The DNA of the CDR3 is TGTGCCAGCAGTCGGCTAGGTGAAAAACTGTTTTTT.

The CDR3 loop reads CASSLGTGPPYGYTF. Written as DNA, the CDR3 is TGTGCCAGCAGTTTAGGGACAGGGCCACCCTATGGCTACACCTTC. V gene TRBV28 combines with J gene TRBJ1-2, with 9 positions matching TRBD1. This CDR3 spans 15 amino acids. The J segment lost 4 bases and the V segment lost 2 bases, leaving 5 bases of the junction unmatched. The germline gives CDR1 MDHEN, CDR2 SYDVKM.